This T cell receptor beta chain was recovered during a study of T cells in Graves' hyperthyroidism and ophthalmopathy. In this sample, this clonotype turned up many times. Amplified TCR beta CDR3 regions derived from RNA transcripts. HTBI primers were used for first-round RT-PCR of the TCR CDR3. TCRdb fed the multiplex PCR reads into MiXCR, producing one record per CDR3 protein. This table has roughly 300,000 distinct CDR3 sequences, 15% to 20% appearing once. The clonotype originates from a woman between 50 and 59 years old with Graves' hyperthyroidism. Sequenced sample: blood.

DNA of the CDR3: TGTGCCAGCAGTTTAGAGGGTCTGGGGGGCACGTTGGGGGAGCTGTTTTTT. Translating it yields CASSLEGLGGTLGELFF. V and J are TRBV12-3 or TRBV12-4 and TRBJ2-2; perhaps D is TRBD1 or TRBD2 (6 bases each). Trimming shortened V by 1 base and J by 8 bases, and 20 bases separated the two germline ends. The CDR3 has 17 amino acids.